These 12 T cell receptor beta chains were all obtained from the same sample, sequenced in a study of beta chain features in type 1 diabetes (dated 2018 in TCRdb). General conclusions and limits of the study: A moderate but significant shortening of TCRB CDR3 length was observed in type 1 diabetes patients in all four CD4+ subsets.

The library was made by the immunoSEQ multiplex PCR assay. All of the isolated RNA was reverse transcribed with the High Capacity cDNA Reverse Transcription Kit, so expressed TCRB transcripts were sequenced. This immuneACCESS table, as held by TCRdb, lists in-frame sequences with V and J called but not all clones. Of the missing ones, under half trace to an unresolved V gene in checked studies; the others have no known cause. Across this sample there are 330,000 or so clones, with 10% to 15% seen only once. Approximately 0.011% of the sample lies in the top ten. These receptors' antigens are unknown. Sequenced: naive CD4+ T cells from blood. What the cell subset or site label conveys for this sample: true naive CD4+ T cells. The receptors were sampled from a woman under 30 with type 1 diabetes.

The J gene is TRBJ1-2, the V gene TRBV7-3; 8 bases agree with TRBD1. The CDR3 runs to 14 residues. The V gene's germline CDR1 is SGHTA and CDR2 FQGTGA. V was clipped by 3 bases and J by 4 bases; unmatched bases: 4. The CDR3 DNA reads TGTGCCAGCAGCTTCGGACAGGGCCCCTATGGCTACACCTTC. It yields the protein CASSFGQGPYGYTF.

This clone appeared a few times. V is TRBV2 and J is TRBJ2-2; D is ambiguous. Germline V lookup: CDR1 SNHLY, CDR2 FYNNEI. The CDR3 runs to 13 residues. Trimming removed 7 bases from V and 8 bases from J, with 14 bases in between. Here the CDR3 DNA reads TGTGCCAGCACGGAACAGCCCGAGGGGGAGCTGTTTTTT. This translates into CASTEQPEGELFF.

A few counts support this clone. The chain combines TRBV19 with TRBJ2-5, with D possibly being TRBD1 (5 bases). Germline loops: CDR1 LNHDA, CDR2 SQIVND (reference sequence). V was clipped by 9 bases and J by 2 bases, with 10 bases between them. This CDR3 has 12 amino acids. CDR3 sequence (DNA): TGTGCCAGCGGTAGACAGCAAGAGACCCAGTACTTC. This encodes CASGRQQETQYF.

This clone was detected only a few times. The J gene is TRBJ1-6, the V gene TRBV28; D is undetermined. CDR1 and CDR2 (germline): MDHEN, SYDVKM. Trimming took 7 bases from V and 8 from J, leaving 9 bases between them. The CDR3 covers 12 residues. CDR3 coding DNA: TGTGCCAGCACGGTACGGGATTCACCCCTCCACTTT. This sequence encodes CASTVRDSPLHF.

This clone has only a few counts. The V call is TRBV7-2, the J call TRBJ2-7; D gene unclear. CDR3 size: 16 residues. CDR1 is SGHTA and CDR2 is FQGNSA in the germline V gene. Trimming shortened V by 1 base and J by 2 bases, and 15 bases separated the two germline ends. CDR3 protein: CASSLDWHPPAYEQYF. CDR3 in DNA: TGTGCCAGCAGCTTAGATTGGCACCCCCCCGCCTACGAGCAGTACTTC.

The CDR3 nucleotides are TGCGCCAGCAGCTCTACAGGGACAACGTACGAGCAGTACTTC. Translating gives CASSSTGTTYEQYF. The chain recombines TRBV5-1 with TRBJ2-7; TRBD1 is a possible D gene (6 bases). The CDR3 loop spans 14 amino acids. V was shortened by 3 bases and J by 4 bases, with 14 bases between the two germline ends. Germline-derived CDR1 and CDR2 are SGHRS and YFSETQ.

Only a few counts were recorded for this clone. This chain connects TRBV28 to TRBJ1-5, with D maybe TRBD1 (6 bases). V was trimmed by 4 bases and J by 0 bases, leaving 22 bases between them. Germline CDR1 and CDR2: MDHEN and SYDVKM. The CDR3 is made up of 19 amino acids. This chain's CDR3 is CASSSTKTGTSHSNQPQHF. The CDR3 DNA reads as TGTGCCAGCAGTTCCACAAAAACCGGGACATCTCATAGCAATCAGCCCCAGCATTTT. The full variable domain, completed using reference TRBV28 and TRBJ1-5, is DVKVTQSSRYLVKRTGEKVFLECVQDMDHENMFWYRQDPGLGLRLIYFSYDVKMKEKGDIPEGYSVSREKKERFSLILESASTNQTSMYLCASSSTKTGTSHSNQPQHFGDGTRLSIL.

V gene TRBV30 combines with J gene TRBJ2-7, with D possibly TRBD1 on 5 matching bases. Deletions cut 3 bases from V and 2 bases from J, with 11 bases between. The length of the CDR3 is 13 residues. The V gene's germline CDR1 is GTSNPN and CDR2 SVGIG (reference sequence). The CDR3 DNA sequence: TGTGCCTGGAGGACGACAGTAGCCTACGAGCAGTACTTC. Amino acid sequence: CAWRTTVAYEQYF.

The V gene is TRBV5-4, the J gene TRBJ1-1, with a possible D match to TRBD1 (5 bases). The germline gives CDR1 SGHNT, CDR2 YYREEE (reference sequence). V was trimmed by 4 bases and J by 0 bases, leaving 7 bases between them. This CDR3 has 13 amino acids. CDR3 in DNA: TGTGCCAGCAGCGCCAGGGTGAACACTGAAGCTTTCTTT. Residues: CASSARVNTEAFF.

In its sample, this clone was seen a few times. The chain uses TRBV30 and TRBJ2-3; no clear D. This CDR3 contains 13 residues. V was cut by 0 bases and J by 4 bases, with 8 bases left in between. From germline, CDR1 is GTSNPN and CDR2 SVGIG (reference sequence). For the CDR3, the DNA is TGTGCCTGGAGTGTACGGTTGGCAGATACGCAGTATTTT. Translated: CAWSVRLADTQYF.

The chain combines TRBV14 with TRBJ2-2; D uncertain. The CDR3 runs 13 residues. With 3 bases removed from V and 2 bases from J, the gap between germline ends came to 4 bases. In germline, CDR1 is SGHDN, CDR2 FVKESK. CDR3 DNA sequence: TGTGCCAGCAGCCACAGTAACACCGGGGAGCTGTTTTTT. Translation: CASSHSNTGELFF.

The chain has TRBV5-6 and TRBJ2-5; 12 bases map to TRBD2. This CDR3 has 18 residues. The germline gives CDR1 SGHDT, CDR2 YYEEEE. The trim removed 3 bases at V and 3 bases at J, leaving 12 bases unmatched. In DNA form, the CDR3 reads TGTGCCAGCAGCTCTAGGAGACTAGCGGGGGTTTTGGAAGAGACCCAGTACTTC. Translating it yields CASSSRRLAGVLEETQYF. Looking up the rest from reference TRBV5-6 and TRBJ2-5 gives the full variable domain: DAGVTQSPTHLIKTRGQQVTLRCSPKSGHDTVSWYQQALGQGPQFIFQYYEEEERQRGNFPDRFSGHQFPNYSSELNVNALLLGDSALYLCASSSRRLAGVLEETQYFGPGTRLLVL.